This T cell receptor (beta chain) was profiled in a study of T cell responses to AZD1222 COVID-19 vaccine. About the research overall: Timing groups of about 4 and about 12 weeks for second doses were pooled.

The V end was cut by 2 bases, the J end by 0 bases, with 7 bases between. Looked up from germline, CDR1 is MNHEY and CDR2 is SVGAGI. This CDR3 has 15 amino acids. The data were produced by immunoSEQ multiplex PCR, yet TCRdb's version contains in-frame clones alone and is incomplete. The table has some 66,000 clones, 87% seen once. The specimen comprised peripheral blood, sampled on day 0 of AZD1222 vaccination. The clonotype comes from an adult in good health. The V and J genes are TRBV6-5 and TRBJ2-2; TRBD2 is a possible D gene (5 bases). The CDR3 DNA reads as TGTGCCAGCAGTTACGGACTCTCGAACACCGGGGAGCTGTTTTTT. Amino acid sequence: CASSYGLSNTGELFF.